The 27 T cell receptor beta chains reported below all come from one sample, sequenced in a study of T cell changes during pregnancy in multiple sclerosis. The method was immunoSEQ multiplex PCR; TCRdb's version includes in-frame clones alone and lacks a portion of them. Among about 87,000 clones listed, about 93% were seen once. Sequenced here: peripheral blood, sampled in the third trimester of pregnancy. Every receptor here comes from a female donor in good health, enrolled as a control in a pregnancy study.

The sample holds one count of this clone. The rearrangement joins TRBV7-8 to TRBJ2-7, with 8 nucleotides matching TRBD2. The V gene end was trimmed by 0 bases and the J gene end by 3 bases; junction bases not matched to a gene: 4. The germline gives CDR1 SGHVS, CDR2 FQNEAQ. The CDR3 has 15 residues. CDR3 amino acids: CASSLAPGGGYEQYF. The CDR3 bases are TGTGCCAGCAGCTTAGCGCCCGGGGGGGGCTACGAGCAGTACTTC.

CDR3 amino acids: CASSLWSGEGGTTQYF. In nucleotides, the CDR3 is TGTGCCAGCAGCTTATGGTCCGGGGAGGGTGGAACGACCCAGTACTTC. V is TRBV7-2 and J is TRBJ2-5; 7 positions match TRBD2. The CDR3 covers 16 residues. Germline V gives CDR1 SGHTA, CDR2 FQGNSA. With V trimmed by 2 bases and J by 7 bases, 13 bases remained unmatched. The complete variable domain, with remaining parts taken from reference TRBV7-2 and TRBJ2-5, reads GAGVSQSPSNKVTEKGKDVELRCDPISGHTALYWYRQSLGQGLEFLIYFQGNSAPDKSGLPSDRFSAERTGGSVSTLTIQRTQQEDSAVYLCASSLWSGEGGTTQYFGPGTRLLVL.

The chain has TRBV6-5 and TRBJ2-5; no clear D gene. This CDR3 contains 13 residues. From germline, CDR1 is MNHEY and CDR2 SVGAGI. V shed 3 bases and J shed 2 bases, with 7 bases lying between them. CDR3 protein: CASSYDLQETQYF. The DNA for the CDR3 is TGTGCCAGCAGTTATGACTTACAAGAGACCCAGTACTTC.

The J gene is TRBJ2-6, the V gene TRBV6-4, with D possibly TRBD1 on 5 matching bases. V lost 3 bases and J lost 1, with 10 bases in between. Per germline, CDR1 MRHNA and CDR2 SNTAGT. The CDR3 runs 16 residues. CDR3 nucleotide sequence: TGTGCCAGCAGTGAGCTCCAGGGATCTGGGGCCAACGTCCTGACTTTC. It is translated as CASSELQGSGANVLTF.

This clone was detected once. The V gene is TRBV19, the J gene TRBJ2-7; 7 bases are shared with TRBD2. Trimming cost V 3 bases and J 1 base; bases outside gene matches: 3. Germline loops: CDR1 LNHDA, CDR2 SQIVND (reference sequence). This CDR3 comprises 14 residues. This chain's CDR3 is CASSIGRISYEQYF. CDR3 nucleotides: TGTGCCAGTAGTATCGGGAGGATATCCTACGAGCAGTACTTC. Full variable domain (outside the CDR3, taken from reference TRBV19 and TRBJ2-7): DGGITQSPKYLFRKEGQNVTLSCEQNLNHDAMYWYRQDPGQGLRLIYYSQIVNDFQKGDIAEGYSVSREKKESFPLTVTSAQKNPTAFYLCASSIGRISYEQYFGPGTRLTVT.

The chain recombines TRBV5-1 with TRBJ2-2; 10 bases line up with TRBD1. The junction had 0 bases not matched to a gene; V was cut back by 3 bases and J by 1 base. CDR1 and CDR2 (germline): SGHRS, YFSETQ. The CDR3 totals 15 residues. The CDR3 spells CASSWDRGNTGELFF. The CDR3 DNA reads TGCGCCAGCAGCTGGGACAGGGGGAACACCGGGGAGCTGTTTTTT.

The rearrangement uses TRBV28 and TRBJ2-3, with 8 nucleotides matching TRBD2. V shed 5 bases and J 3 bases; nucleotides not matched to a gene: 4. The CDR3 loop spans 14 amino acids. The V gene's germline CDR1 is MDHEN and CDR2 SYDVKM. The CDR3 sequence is CASSAGGWTDTQYF. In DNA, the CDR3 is TGTGCCAGCAGTGCGGGAGGTTGGACAGATACGCAGTATTTT.

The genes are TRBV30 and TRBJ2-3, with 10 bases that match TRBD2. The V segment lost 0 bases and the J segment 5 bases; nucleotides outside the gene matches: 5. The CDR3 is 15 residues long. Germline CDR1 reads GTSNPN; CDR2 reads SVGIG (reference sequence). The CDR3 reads CAWSVGLAGVDTQYF. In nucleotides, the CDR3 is TGTGCCTGGAGTGTAGGGCTAGCGGGAGTAGATACGCAGTATTTT.

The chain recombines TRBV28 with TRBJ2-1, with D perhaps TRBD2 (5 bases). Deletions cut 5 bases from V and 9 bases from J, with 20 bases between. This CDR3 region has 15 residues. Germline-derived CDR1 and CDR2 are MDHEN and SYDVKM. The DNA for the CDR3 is TGTGCCAGCAGTACCACCCCCCGAGGGCCCGGTGAGCAGTTCTTC. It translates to CASSTTPRGPGEQFF.

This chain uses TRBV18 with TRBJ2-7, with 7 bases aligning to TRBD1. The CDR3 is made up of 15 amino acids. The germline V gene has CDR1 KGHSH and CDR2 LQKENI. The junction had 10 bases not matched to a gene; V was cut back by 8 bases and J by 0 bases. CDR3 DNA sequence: TGTGCCAGCACCCAACACCGGGACAGCTCCTACGAGCAGTACTTC. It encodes CASTQHRDSSYEQYF.

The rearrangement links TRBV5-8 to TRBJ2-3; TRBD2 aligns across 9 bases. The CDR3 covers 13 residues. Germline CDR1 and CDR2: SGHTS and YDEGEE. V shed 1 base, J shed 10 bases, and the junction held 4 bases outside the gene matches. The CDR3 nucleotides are TGTGCCAGCAGCTTGTTCCCTAGCGGGGCGCAGTATTTT. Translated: CASSLFPSGAQYF.

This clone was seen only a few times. CDR3 loop: CASSPLGGSNQPQHF. The CDR3 region has the DNA TGTGCCAGCAGTCCTCTGGGAGGAAGCAATCAGCCCCAGCATTTT. V gene TRBV28 combines with J gene TRBJ1-5; D ambiguous. The CDR3 sequence is 15 residues long. Per germline, CDR1 MDHEN and CDR2 SYDVKM. V was cut by 5 bases and J by 1 base, with 12 bases left in between.

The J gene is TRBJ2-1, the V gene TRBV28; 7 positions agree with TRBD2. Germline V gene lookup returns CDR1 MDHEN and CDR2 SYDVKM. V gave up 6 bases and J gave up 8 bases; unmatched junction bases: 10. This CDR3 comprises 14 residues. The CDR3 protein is CASSPNGRAYEQFF. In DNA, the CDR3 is TGTGCCAGCAGCCCCAATGGGAGGGCCTATGAGCAGTTCTTC.

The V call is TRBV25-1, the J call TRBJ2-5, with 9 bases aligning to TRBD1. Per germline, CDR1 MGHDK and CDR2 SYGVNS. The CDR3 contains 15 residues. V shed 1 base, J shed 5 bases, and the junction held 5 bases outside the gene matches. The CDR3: CASSEFTGGRETQYF. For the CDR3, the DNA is TGTGCCAGCAGTGAATTTACAGGGGGCAGGGAGACCCAGTACTTC.

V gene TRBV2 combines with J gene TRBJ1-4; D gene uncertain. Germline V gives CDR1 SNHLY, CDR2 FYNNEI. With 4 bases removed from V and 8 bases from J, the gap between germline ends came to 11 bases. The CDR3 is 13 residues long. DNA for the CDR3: TGTGCCAGCAGTGGGCAGGTTGAGGAAAAACTGTTTTTT. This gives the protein CASSGQVEEKLFF.

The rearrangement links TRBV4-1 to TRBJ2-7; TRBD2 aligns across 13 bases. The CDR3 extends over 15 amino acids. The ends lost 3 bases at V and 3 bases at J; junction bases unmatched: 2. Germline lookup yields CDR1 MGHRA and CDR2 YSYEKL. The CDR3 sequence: CASSQGLAGIYEQYF. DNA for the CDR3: TGCGCCAGCAGCCAGGGACTAGCGGGAATCTACGAGCAGTACTTC.

The CDR3, as DNA: TGTGCCAGTAGTATGGAGGCGGATGGCTACACCTTC. Translation: CASSMEADGYTF. The gene calls are TRBV19 and TRBJ1-2; no definite D call. The CDR3 is 12 residues long. Trimming removed 3 bases at V and 6 bases at J, with 8 bases between. Germline loops: CDR1 LNHDA, CDR2 SQIVND (reference sequence).

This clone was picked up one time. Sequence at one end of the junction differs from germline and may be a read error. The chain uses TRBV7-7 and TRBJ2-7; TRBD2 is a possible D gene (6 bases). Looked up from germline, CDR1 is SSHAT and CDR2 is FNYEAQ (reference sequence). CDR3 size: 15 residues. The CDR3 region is CASSLGSGDIYEQYF. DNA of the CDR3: TGTGCTAGCAGCTTAGGTAGCGGAGACATCTACGAGCAGTACTTC.

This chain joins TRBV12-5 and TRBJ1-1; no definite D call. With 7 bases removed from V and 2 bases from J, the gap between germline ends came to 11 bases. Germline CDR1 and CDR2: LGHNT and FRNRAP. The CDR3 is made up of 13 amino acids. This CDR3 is CASAHAGNTEAFF. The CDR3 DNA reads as TGTGCTAGTGCCCATGCGGGTAACACTGAAGCTTTCTTT.

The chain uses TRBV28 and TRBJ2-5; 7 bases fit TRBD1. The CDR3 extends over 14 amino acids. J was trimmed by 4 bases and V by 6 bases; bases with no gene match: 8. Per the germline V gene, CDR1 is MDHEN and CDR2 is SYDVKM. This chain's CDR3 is CASSTYRDRETQYF. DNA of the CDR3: TGTGCCAGCAGCACCTACCGGGACAGAGAGACCCAGTACTTC.

CDR3 DNA: TGTGCCAGCAGCCGGGACAGATCGAGCTCCTACGAGCAGTACTTC. This encodes CASSRDRSSSYEQYF. The genes are TRBV7-9 and TRBJ2-7, with 7 bases matching TRBD1. Germline lookup yields CDR1 SEHNR and CDR2 FQNEAQ (reference sequence). The CDR3 contains 15 residues. Unmatched junction bases numbered 7, after V lost 5 bases and J lost 0 bases.

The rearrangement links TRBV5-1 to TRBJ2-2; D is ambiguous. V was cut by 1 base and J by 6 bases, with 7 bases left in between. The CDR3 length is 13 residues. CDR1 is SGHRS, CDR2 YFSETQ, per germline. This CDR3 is CASSLSGPGELFF. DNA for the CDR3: TGCGCCAGCAGCTTGTCGGGTCCCGGGGAGCTGTTTTTT.

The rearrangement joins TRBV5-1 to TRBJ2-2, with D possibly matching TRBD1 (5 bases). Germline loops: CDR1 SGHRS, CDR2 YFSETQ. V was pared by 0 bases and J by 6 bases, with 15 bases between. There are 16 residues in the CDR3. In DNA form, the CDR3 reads TGCGCCAGCAGCTTGGTGGCAGGCCAAGGGGCCGGGGAGCTGTTTTTT. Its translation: CASSLVAGQGAGELFF.

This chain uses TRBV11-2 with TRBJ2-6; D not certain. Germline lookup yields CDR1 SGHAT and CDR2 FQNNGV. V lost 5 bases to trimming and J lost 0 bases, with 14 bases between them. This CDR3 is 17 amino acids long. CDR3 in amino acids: CASSPPRVSSGANVLTF. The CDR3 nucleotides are TGTGCCAGCAGCCCCCCTCGGGTGAGCTCTGGGGCCAACGTCCTGACTTTC.

The CDR3 bases are TGTGCCAGCAGTTTCGACAGGGTTGGGTCCTACGAGCAGTACTTC. Protein sequence: CASSFDRVGSYEQYF. This chain uses TRBV28 with TRBJ2-7; 7 bases are shared with TRBD1. CDR1 MDHEN and CDR2 SYDVKM come from the germline V gene. J lost 1 base, V lost 3 bases, and 6 bases had no gene match. This CDR3 spans 15 amino acids.

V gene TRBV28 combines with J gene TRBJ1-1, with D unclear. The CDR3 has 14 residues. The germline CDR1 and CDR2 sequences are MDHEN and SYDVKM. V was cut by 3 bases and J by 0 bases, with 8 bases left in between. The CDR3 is CASSFEQLNTEAFF. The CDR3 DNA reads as TGTGCCAGCAGTTTTGAACAGTTGAACACTGAAGCTTTCTTT.

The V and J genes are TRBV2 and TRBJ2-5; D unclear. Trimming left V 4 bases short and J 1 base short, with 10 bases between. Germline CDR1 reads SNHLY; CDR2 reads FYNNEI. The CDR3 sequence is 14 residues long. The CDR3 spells CASSVITTQETQYF. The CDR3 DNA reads TGTGCCAGCAGTGTTATTACTACCCAAGAGACCCAGTACTTC.